Below, 5 T cell receptor beta chains from the same sample are listed, as sequenced in a study of blood T cell repertoires in COVID-19. Method: immunoSEQ multiplex PCR; TCRdb's copy keeps in-frame clones and lacks some. This sample has more than 55,000 clones, with 80% to 90% found just once. The material sequenced was peripheral blood. All receptors come from a human donor with active COVID-19. The donor label of this sample is uncertain.

DNA for the CDR3: TGTGCCAGCAGCGGACGGGACAGCTCCTACGAGCAGTACTTC. Translating gives CASSGRDSSYEQYF. The chain uses TRBV9 and TRBJ2-7; 7 positions agree with TRBD1. The J segment lost 0 bases and the V segment lost 3 bases, leaving 3 bases of the junction unmatched. Germline CDR1 and CDR2: SGDLS and YYNGEE. The CDR3 is made up of 14 amino acids.

The V and J genes are TRBV4-2 and TRBJ2-7; 8 nucleotides match TRBD1. The germline gives CDR1 LGHNA, CDR2 YNFKEQ. The CDR3 loop spans 15 amino acids. J gave up 7 bases and V 3 bases, and 11 bases lay outside the gene matches. CDR3 sequence reads: CASSHPGQGTGEQYF. The CDR3 nucleotides are TGTGCCAGCAGCCACCCAGGACAGGGTACGGGGGAGCAGTACTTC.

The rearrangement links TRBV24-1 to TRBJ1-2; D perhaps matches TRBD1 (5 bases). Germline CDR1 KGHDR, CDR2 SFDVKD. Between the trimmed V and J ends, which lost 7 bases and 4 bases, there was a span of 9 bases. This CDR3 contains 12 residues. CDR3 nucleotide sequence: TGTGCCACCAGGGACACCGGCTATGGCTACACCTTC. It encodes CATRDTGYGYTF.

In nucleotides, the CDR3 is TGTGCCAGCAGCTTAAACGGTGGGCTCGGGACTCGAGGCAATGAGCAGTTCTTC. Translated: CASSLNGGLGTRGNEQFF. The V call is TRBV7-3, the J call TRBJ2-1; weak D call: TRBD2 (6 bases). The V gene's germline CDR1 is SGHTA and CDR2 FQGTGA. Trimming shortened V by 1 base and J by 6 bases, and 22 bases separated the two germline ends. The CDR3 is 18 residues long.

The J gene is TRBJ2-7, the V gene TRBV12-3 or TRBV12-4; the D gene is possibly TRBD1 (5 bases). V lost 6 bases and J lost 3, with 12 bases in between. The CDR3 runs to 13 residues. CDR3 in amino acids: CASSPDGHYEQYF. In nucleotides, the CDR3 is TGTGCCAGCAGCCCTGACGGACACTACGAGCAGTACTTC.